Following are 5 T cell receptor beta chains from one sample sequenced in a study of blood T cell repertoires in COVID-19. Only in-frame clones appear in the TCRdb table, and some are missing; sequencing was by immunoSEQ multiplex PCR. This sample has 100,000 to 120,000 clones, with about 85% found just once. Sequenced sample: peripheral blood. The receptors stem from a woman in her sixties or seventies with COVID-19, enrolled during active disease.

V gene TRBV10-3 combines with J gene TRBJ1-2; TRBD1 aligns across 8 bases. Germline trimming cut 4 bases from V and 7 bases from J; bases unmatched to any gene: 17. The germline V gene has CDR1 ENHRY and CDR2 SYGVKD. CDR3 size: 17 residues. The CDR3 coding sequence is TGTGCCATCAGTGCCCTAGGACAGGGACAATTTAAACGTGGCTACACCTTC. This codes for CAISALGQGQFKRGYTF.

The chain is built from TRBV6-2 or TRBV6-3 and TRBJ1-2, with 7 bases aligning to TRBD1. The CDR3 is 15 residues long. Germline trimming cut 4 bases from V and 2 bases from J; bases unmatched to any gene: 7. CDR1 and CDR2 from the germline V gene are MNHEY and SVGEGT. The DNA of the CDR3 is TGTGCCAGCAGTTCCAGACAGGGCGGGAACTATGGCTACACCTTC. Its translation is CASSSRQGGNYGYTF.

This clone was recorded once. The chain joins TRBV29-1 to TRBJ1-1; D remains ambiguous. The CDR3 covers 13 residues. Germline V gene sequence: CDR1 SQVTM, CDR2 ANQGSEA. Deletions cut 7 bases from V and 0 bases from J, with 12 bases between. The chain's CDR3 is CSAAKRLNTEAFF. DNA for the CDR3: TGCAGCGCCGCTAAGCGCCTGAACACTGAAGCTTTCTTT.

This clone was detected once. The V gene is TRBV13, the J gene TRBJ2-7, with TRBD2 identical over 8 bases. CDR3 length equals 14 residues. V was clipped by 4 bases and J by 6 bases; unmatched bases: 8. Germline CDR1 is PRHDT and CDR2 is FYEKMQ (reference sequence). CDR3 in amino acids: CASSSGTSFREQYF. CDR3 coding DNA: TGTGCCAGCAGCTCCGGGACTAGTTTCCGCGAGCAGTACTTC.

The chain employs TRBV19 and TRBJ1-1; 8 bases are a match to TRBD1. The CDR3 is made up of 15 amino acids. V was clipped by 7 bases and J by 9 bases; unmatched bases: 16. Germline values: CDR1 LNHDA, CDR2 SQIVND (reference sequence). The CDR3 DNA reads TGTGCCAGTATCGGTGACGGACAGGGAAGGGGGAAAGCTTTCTTT. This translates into CASIGDGQGRGKAFF.